Below are 28 T cell receptor beta chains sequenced from a single sample in a study of blood T cell repertoires in COVID-19. Here immunoSEQ multiplex PCR was the method, and the copy in TCRdb shows in-frame clones only, minus some. The sample lists about 110,000 clones, 70% to 80% occurring once. Source material: peripheral blood. These receptors originate from a human donor with acute or convalescent COVID-19. The donor label of this sample is uncertain.

As DNA, the CDR3 is TGTGCCAGCAGCTTAGGCCGACTTGAGCAGTACGTC. Its translation: CASSLGRLEQYV. The chain is built from TRBV13 and TRBJ2-7; no definite D call. Trimming took off 0 bases at V and 7 bases at J, with 7 bases between the two ends. Germline V gene lookup returns CDR1 PRHDT and CDR2 FYEKMQ (reference sequence). This CDR3 is built from 12 residues.

V is TRBV18 and J is TRBJ1-2, with 7 bases aligning to TRBD1. V shed 3 bases, J shed 2 bases, and the junction held 9 bases outside the gene matches. CDR3 length: 16 residues. The V gene's germline CDR1 is KGHSH and CDR2 LQKENI. Here the CDR3 reads CASSPPTGKKNYGYTF. The CDR3 nucleotides read TGTGCCAGCTCACCCCCGACAGGGAAAAAGAACTATGGCTACACCTTC.

This chain joins TRBV12-3 or TRBV12-4 and TRBJ2-1; D is perhaps TRBD2 (5 bases). V was trimmed by 3 bases and J by 9 bases, leaving 9 bases between them. The CDR3 sequence is 12 residues long. This CDR3 reads CASSFGVGEQFF. CDR3 nucleotide sequence: TGTGCCAGCAGTTTCGGGGTGGGTGAGCAGTTCTTC.

This clone showed up many times. V gene TRBV7-9 combines with J gene TRBJ1-4; D is unresolved. V lost 5 bases and J 7 bases, leaving 11 bases between the germline ends. The CDR3 has 13 amino acids. Germline CDR1 SEHNR, CDR2 FQNEAQ (reference sequence). CDR3 sequence: CASSTGFSEKLFF. CDR3 DNA: TGTGCCAGCAGCACGGGGTTCTCTGAAAAACTGTTTTTT.

This clone came up once. The chain joins TRBV9 to TRBJ2-6, with D maybe TRBD1 (5 bases). The CDR3 extends over 17 amino acids. V was pared by 3 bases and J by 1 base, with 14 bases between. From germline, CDR1 is SGDLS and CDR2 YYNGEE. The DNA for the CDR3 is TGTGCCAGCAGCGCTATACTCGGACAATCTGGGGCCAACGTCCTGACTTTC. This sequence encodes CASSAILGQSGANVLTF.

V usage is TRBV27 and J usage is TRBJ1-2; D gene ambiguous. CDR1 and CDR2 (germline): MNHEY, SMNVEV (reference sequence). Trimming left V 5 bases short and J 9 bases short, with 16 bases between. The CDR3 is 13 residues long. This CDR3 reads CASSVQALGSYTF. The CDR3 nucleotides are TGTGCCAGCAGTGTGCAGGCACTCGGAAGCTACACCTTC.

This clone was observed a handful of times. The DNA for the CDR3 is TGCGCCAGCAGCCCCGAGGGGGCCAACTATGGCTACACCTTC. Encoded protein: CASSPEGANYGYTF. The rearrangement joins TRBV5-1 to TRBJ1-2; TRBD1 agrees at 7 bases. This CDR3 region has 14 residues. V was pared by 4 bases and J by 2 bases, with 5 bases of the junction left unmatched. CDR1 and CDR2 (germline): SGHRS, YFSETQ. The variable domain in full, completed from reference TRBV5-1 and TRBJ1-2, reads KAGVTQTPRYLIKTRGQQVTLSCSPISGHRSVSWYQQTPGQGLQFLFEYFSETQRNKGNFPGRFSGRQFSNSRSEMNVSTLELGDSALYLCASSPEGANYGYTFGSGTRLTVV.

CDR3 coding DNA: TGTGCCAGCAACAATCGCGGGGGGAGTGATGAGCAGTTCTTC. Its protein product is CASNNRGGSDEQFF. The V gene is TRBV28, the J gene TRBJ2-1; 8 nucleotides line up with TRBD2. V lost 7 bases, J lost 8 bases, and 10 bases stayed unmatched. Germline CDR1 is MDHEN and CDR2 is SYDVKM. The CDR3 is 14 residues long.

The chain employs TRBV9 and TRBJ1-3; 8 bases align to TRBD1. CDR3 length equals 15 residues. Losses at the gene ends were 4 bases for V and 4 bases for J; bases not matched to a gene: 7. Germline V gene lookup returns CDR1 SGDLS and CDR2 YYNGEE. In nucleotides, the CDR3 is TGTGCCAGCAGCTCGACAGGGGAAAGGGGAAACACCATATATTTT. This sequence encodes CASSSTGERGNTIYF.

V gene TRBV2 combines with J gene TRBJ1-1; TRBD1 matches at 8 bases. Trimming took 5 bases from V and 1 from J; bases not matched to a gene: 12. Germline CDR1 reads SNHLY; CDR2 reads FYNNEI. The CDR3 extends over 17 amino acids. CDR3 region: CASSRDRLTIPNTEAFF. CDR3 DNA sequence: TGTGCCAGCAGTAGGGACAGGCTCACGATCCCGAACACTGAAGCTTTCTTT. Combining the CDR3 with reference TRBV2 and TRBJ1-1 gives the whole variable domain EPEVTQTPSHQVTQMGQEVILRCVPISNHLYFYWYRQILGQKVEFLVSFYNNEISEKSEIFDDQFSVERPDGSNFTLKIRSTKLEDSAMYFCASSRDRLTIPNTEAFFGQGTRLTVV.

The rearrangement links TRBV5-1 to TRBJ1-2, with TRBD1 as a possible D gene (6 bases). Trimming left V 6 bases short and J 4 bases short, with 16 bases between. Germline V gene lookup returns CDR1 SGHRS and CDR2 YFSETQ. The CDR3 spans 14 residues. The CDR3, as DNA: TGCGCCAGCATGGAACCGGGACAAGTCTATGGCTACACCTTC. Protein sequence: CASMEPGQVYGYTF.

In its sample, this clone was seen many times. This chain joins TRBV11-2 and TRBJ2-7; 9 bases fit TRBD1. CDR1 and CDR2 (germline): SGHAT, FQNNGV. With V trimmed by 1 base and J by 4 bases, 5 bases remained unmatched. The CDR3 has 15 residues. The CDR3 DNA reads TGTGCCAGCAGCTTAGTCACCGGGACAGGGTACGAGCAGTACTTC. Encoded protein: CASSLVTGTGYEQYF.

This sequence joins TRBV6-2 or TRBV6-3 and TRBJ2-3; 9 nucleotides agree with TRBD2. The CDR3 runs to 15 residues. CDR1 MNHEY and CDR2 SVGEGT come from the germline V gene. Trimming took 0 bases from V and 4 from J; bases not matched to a gene: 2. The CDR3 spells CASSYSASGADTQYF. For the CDR3, the DNA is TGTGCCAGCAGTTACTCGGCTAGCGGGGCAGATACGCAGTATTTT.

This clone was found a few times. The V gene is TRBV30, the J gene TRBJ2-3; 8 nucleotides align to TRBD1. The germline V gene encodes CDR1 GTSNPN and CDR2 SVGIG (reference sequence). The junction had 10 bases not matched to a gene; V was cut back by 3 bases and J by 8 bases. This CDR3 region has 14 residues. CDR3 loop: CAWSLGQVPGTQYF. The CDR3 DNA reads as TGTGCCTGGAGCCTGGGACAGGTCCCGGGTACGCAGTATTTT.

This clone was seen only once. The genes are TRBV24-1 and TRBJ1-1, with D maybe TRBD1 (5 bases). Between the trimmed V and J ends, which lost 3 bases and 11 bases, there was a span of 9 bases. CDR1 KGHDR and CDR2 SFDVKD come from the germline V gene. This CDR3 comprises 11 residues. CDR3: CATSDRTRAFF. The CDR3 region has the DNA TGTGCCACCAGTGATCGGACAAGGGCTTTCTTT.

This clone was counted between two and nine times. The chain joins TRBV18 to TRBJ1-1; D remains ambiguous. Germline values: CDR1 KGHSH, CDR2 LQKENI. The CDR3 consists of 12 residues. V was shortened by 5 bases and J by 1 base, with 5 bases between the two germline ends. CDR3 protein: CASSSGNTEAFF. The DNA for the CDR3 is TGTGCCAGCTCATCCGGGAACACTGAAGCTTTCTTT.

The V gene is TRBV9, the J gene TRBJ1-2; tentative D call: TRBD1 (5 bases). This CDR3 spans 13 amino acids. Per the germline V gene, CDR1 is SGDLS and CDR2 is YYNGEE. Trimming removed 9 bases at V and 4 bases at J, with 16 bases between. CDR3 loop: CATSSGGGYGYTF. The CDR3 nucleotides read TGTGCCACCTCGTCTGGGGGGGGCTATGGCTACACCTTC.

The chain links TRBV19 to TRBJ2-7, with 7 bases aligning to TRBD1. Germline V gene lookup returns CDR1 LNHDA and CDR2 SQIVND (reference sequence). The J segment lost 2 bases and the V segment lost 3 bases, leaving 1 base of the junction unmatched. CDR3 length: 13 amino acids. The CDR3 protein is CASSMDRTYEQYF. In nucleotides, the CDR3 is TGTGCCAGTAGTATGGACAGGACCTACGAGCAGTACTTC.

V usage is TRBV3-1 (or the pseudogene TRBV3-2) and J usage is TRBJ2-5; tentatively, D is TRBD2 (6 bases). Germline loops: CDR1 LGHDT, CDR2 YNNKEL (reference sequence). The CDR3 is 13 amino acids. With 5 bases removed from V and 5 bases from J, the gap between germline ends came to 12 bases. The CDR3 sequence is CASSIGRGETQYF. The CDR3 DNA follows: TGTGCCAGCAGCATAGGCCGGGGGGAGACCCAGTACTTC.

The chain uses TRBV7-9 and TRBJ2-5; 7 bases are shared with TRBD2. This CDR3 is built from 13 residues. Trimming took 7 bases from V and 1 from J; bases not matched to a gene: 3. The germline gives CDR1 SEHNR, CDR2 FQNEAQ (reference sequence). CDR3 sequence: CASTWGGQETQYF. The CDR3 coding sequence is TGTGCCAGCACTTGGGGGGGCCAAGAGACCCAGTACTTC.

This clone has a handful of counts. CDR3: CASRTGTGRGAFF. The CDR3 nucleotides are TGTGCCAGCAGAACCGGGACAGGGAGGGGTGCTTTCTTT. The chain couples TRBV6-5 to TRBJ1-1, with 9 bases fitting TRBD1. V trimming: 6 bases; J trimming: 11 bases; junction bases outside the gene matches: 10. The CDR3 is 13 residues long. The germline gives CDR1 MNHEY, CDR2 SVGAGI.

This clone was recorded a few times. V is TRBV7-3 and J is TRBJ1-1; possibly TRBD1 for D (5 bases). The CDR3 has 12 residues. The V end lost 4 bases, the J end lost 5 bases, and 8 bases lay between the germline ends. Germline values: CDR1 SGHTA, CDR2 FQGTGA. CDR3 nucleotides: TGTGCCAGCAGCTCCGGGGGGACTGAAGCTTTCTTT. Protein: CASSSGGTEAFF.

This chain joins TRBV10-3 and TRBJ2-7, with a tentative D call TRBD1 (6 bases). The CDR3 runs to 13 residues. Deletions cut 3 bases from V and 2 bases from J, with 8 bases between. Germline V gene data show CDR1 as ENHRY and CDR2 as SYGVKD. CDR3 sequence: CAISDRQAYEQYF. In DNA, the CDR3 is TGTGCCATCAGTGATCGACAGGCCTACGAGCAGTACTTC.

The chain uses TRBV19 and TRBJ2-2; perhaps TRBD2 as D (6 bases). Between the trimmed V and J ends, which lost 2 bases and 5 bases, there was a span of 12 bases. CDR3 size: 15 residues. Germline V gene sequence: CDR1 LNHDA, CDR2 SQIVND (reference sequence). This chain's CDR3 is CASSIMAGSTGELFF. For the CDR3, the DNA is TGTGCCAGTAGTATAATGGCGGGAAGTACCGGGGAGCTGTTTTTT. The full variable domain, completed using reference TRBV19 and TRBJ2-2, is DGGITQSPKYLFRKEGQNVTLSCEQNLNHDAMYWYRQDPGQGLRLIYYSQIVNDFQKGDIAEGYSVSREKKESFPLTVTSAQKNPTAFYLCASSIMAGSTGELFFGEGSRLTVL.

A few counts support this clone. The rearrangement links TRBV27 to TRBJ2-2; 7 positions match TRBD2. This CDR3 spans 16 amino acids. CDR1 MNHEY and CDR2 SMNVEV come from the germline V gene (reference sequence). The V segment lost 6 bases and the J segment 1 base; nucleotides outside the gene matches: 8. The CDR3 nucleotides read TGTGCCAGCAGCCAAGGGTTAGCGGGGAACACCGGGGAGCTGTTTTTT. It yields the protein CASSQGLAGNTGELFF.

This chain links TRBV7-2 with TRBJ2-1, with TRBD2 identical over 15 bases. Trimming cost V 1 base and J 4 bases; bases outside gene matches: 2. CDR1 SGHTA and CDR2 FQGNSA come from the germline V gene. This CDR3 comprises 17 residues. CDR3 residues: CASSLVGLAGGYNEQFF. In nucleotides, the CDR3 is TGTGCCAGCAGCTTAGTAGGACTAGCGGGGGGGTACAATGAGCAGTTCTTC.

This clone was seen only once. This chain connects TRBV18 to TRBJ2-1, with 16 nucleotides matching TRBD2. The ends lost 3 bases at V and 14 bases at J; junction bases unmatched: 7. The CDR3 loop spans 15 amino acids. CDR1 KGHSH and CDR2 LQKENI come from the germline V gene. The CDR3 sequence is CASSPPGLAGGRKFF. In nucleotides, the CDR3 is TGTGCCAGCTCACCGCCGGGACTAGCGGGGGGGCGTAAGTTCTTC.

This chain connects TRBV4-1 to TRBJ1-6; 7 nucleotides agree with TRBD1. V shed 3 bases, J shed 9 bases, and the junction held 8 bases outside the gene matches. The CDR3 extends over 15 amino acids. Germline values: CDR1 MGHRA, CDR2 YSYEKL. Here the CDR3 DNA reads TGCGCCAGCAGCCATCCAGGGGGTCGGGCTTCACCCCTCCACTTT. Amino acid sequence: CASSHPGGRASPLHF.